Included here is one T cell receptor beta chain sequence, with context. This receptor's antigen is unknown. Base-call qualities are not available, and no considerably larger clone is one nucleotide away. This sample is part of a study of cytomegalovirus exposure and HLA in healthy donors (dated by TCRdb to about 2017). Broadly, across the study: According to an earlier analysis of 450 to 650 of the donors, about 179 million T cells yielded 117 million unique TCR beta sequences and less than 300 Gb of sequence data. An early release that covered about 600 HLA-typed donors contained approximately 290 gigabases of sequencing data and 80 million or so unique TCR sequences. Of the 300 to 500 genotyped donors, 81% were placed in the genetic ancestry cluster associated with self-reported Caucasian donors. The study aimed to test whether signatures of past pathogen exposure could be identified by cataloging public T cell receptors. The study profiled the T cell repertoires of fewer than 850 subjects by immunosequencing and related them to cytomegalovirus serostatus. Along with the approximately 650-subject first cohort, a separate validation cohort of over 90 different subjects was used. The study combined high-throughput TCR immunosequencing, statistical association of individual TCRs with disease status, and machine learning to predict cytomegalovirus infection status. A later analysis re-examined previously published TCR beta repertoires from 600 to 700 donors and added high-resolution HLA genotyping to investigate patterns of TCR occurrence. Rather than using new phenotypic data, the later analysis identified candidate immune exposures from TCR beta sequences and from how often those sequences occurred across donors. In an earlier analysis of several hundred of the donors, high-throughput TCR beta sequencing was used to judge whether each TCR beta V gene segment behaved as functional or pseudogenic. Alongside the repertoire data, information on donor age, sex, ethnicity and CMV serostatus was compiled. A later genetic analysis took genome-wide SNP genotypes for 398 of the 666 donors and used that subset as a discovery cohort. Every discovery cohort repertoire had been produced on one sequencing platform. Class I and class II HLA loci were covered by the typing at four-digit resolution. The number of donors typed differed by locus, with about 629-630 for A, B, C, DRB1 and DQB1, around 500 for DQA1, 600 to 610 for DPA1, and 450 to 480 for DPB1. Because of strong linkage in the cohort, five DR-DQ haplotypes were treated as single units for association and clustering. Among a few hundred genotyped donors of the cohort, an average of 235,054 unique TCR beta nucleotide sequences were sequenced per donor, roughly a sixth of them non-productive. On the study overall, not on this receptor specifically: Correlated functional status among segregating V segments might be attributable to linkage disequilibrium, but an unknown experimental factor could not be ruled out. Because HLA typing was unavailable for some donors at each locus, only the typed subset was used in association tests. Sequencing depth was assumed to be roughly uniform across donors in the presence/absence analyses, though that assumption may not hold. A total of 150 to 200 TCR beta chains were listed by the study as associated with cytomegalovirus. Immune exposure information for the cohort was limited to CMV serostatus. Assigning TCR associations to individual alleles was difficult when HLA alleles, especially DR and DQ, strongly co-occurred. The sequencing pipeline was judged likely to have produced a cluster of highly shared sequence variants as a technical artifact. The 87-base-pair reads could not distinguish some IMGT-functional V segments, including TRBV6-2 and TRBV6-3, so those segments were excluded. An association between a missense DCLRE1C variant and V-gene and J-gene trimming of TCR beta chains was found in a later genetic analysis and replicated in an independent cohort. Because counts were too low, approximately 18 rarely observed V segments, including chromosome 9 orphons, were excluded from the earlier analysis of around 590 of the donors. The classifier was reported to diagnose cytomegalovirus status with high specificity and sensitivity in both the original cohort and the validation cohort. Broadly in line with IMGT annotations, most TCR beta V segments showed up in productive rearrangements about 87% or about 30% of the time in an earlier analysis of roughly 590 of the donors. A further reported finding was that TCR beta sequences accurately predicted the HLA-A and HLA-B alleles for most subjects in the first cohort. In a later analysis, several top co-occurrence clusters were reported to appear linked to parvovirus B19, influenza, CMV and Epstein-Barr virus. In a later analysis, HLA-associated TCR beta chains showed more clonal expansion and lower generation probabilities than non-associated chains that were equally common. While some public TCRs were present in many individuals, most TCR sequences turned up only very rarely across donors. In a later analysis, over 15,000 TCR beta sequences were associated with specific HLA alleles at a false discovery rate of 0.05. The authors suggested that the approach could potentially be extended to other disease states and immunological phenotypes. This cohort had only TCR beta chains sequenced, and the lack of alpha or paired-chain data limited which features could be detected. According to a later analysis, most CMV-associated TCR beta chains appeared to be HLA-restricted, and the HLA associations seemed to be driven largely by CMV exposure. Compared with the approximately 600-donor mean, donors in an Asian-associated ancestry cluster had fewer N-insertions in productive TCRs, according to a later genetic analysis. A few of the identified cytomegalovirus-associated TCR beta chains were confirmed in vitro to be specific for cytomegalovirus antigens. In a later analysis, the rate of TCR association differed among HLA loci, with DRB1 alleles having the most associated TCRs and HLA-C alleles having the fewest.

From cysteine to phenylalanine, the CDR3 is 14 amino acids long. Only the CDR3 DNA is retained, 42 bases long and in frame from the first base. The germline V gene (reference sequence) sets CDR1 to WNHNN and CDR2 to SYGVQD. At the junction V is shortened by 3 bases and J by 10 bases; bases outside the gene matches: 6. Receptors were amplified or captured by the immunoSEQ multiplex PCR assay. For the multiplex PCR, a mixture combining 60 forward primers for TCR Vbeta segments and 13 reverse primers for TCR Jbeta segments was used. Amplification of the CDR3 region of rearranged TCR beta genes was performed with a multiplex PCR assay on genomic DNA. The Illumina HiSeq System was used to sequence the amplified TCR beta libraries as 87-base-pair reads. The study's processing was this. A later analysis tallied approximately 87 million unique TCR beta chains across the 550 to 850 repertoires, and some 10 million of those chains were shared by two or more donors. To remove PCR and sequencing errors, raw reads were error-corrected and collapsed into unique sequences using a nearest-neighbor algorithm that merged closely related sequences. To assign V, D and J gene segments, CDR3 sequences were aligned to IMGT reference sequences. For a sequence to be retained, a match of at least six nucleotides to both a V gene segment and a J gene segment was required. A rearrangement counted as productive if the CDR3 had no stop codons and remained in frame with V and J, and every other rearrangement counted as non-productive. Following IMGT convention, CDR3 was defined as the stretch from the second conserved V-encoded cysteine up to the conserved J-encoded phenylalanine. The earlier analysis of about 610 of the donors excluded any sequence lacking an unambiguous match to a single V gene segment. An earlier analysis of fewer than 750 of the donors called V segments functional above 56.7% productive rearrangements and segregating when the between-donor standard deviation exceeded 5%. A statistical classification framework was built for diagnosing cytomegalovirus status from the catalog of TCR beta chain sequences. In a later analysis, V and J genes were assigned by comparing TCR nucleotide sequences against IMGT/GENE-DB human TR gene sequences. Using the TCRdist pipeline, a later analysis assigned CDR3 sequences along with most-parsimonious VDJ recombination scenarios. In a later analysis, each TCR beta chain was defined by its CDR3 amino acid sequence together with its V-gene family, and reads without a unique V-gene family were excluded. As a way to deal with suspected cross-contamination and a sequencing artifact, a later analysis dropped hundreds of nucleotide sequences that were highly shared and had low generation probability. In a later analysis, a clonal expansion index was calculated for each public chain from normalized within-repertoire ranks of inferred template counts. Generation probabilities in a later analysis came from a VDJ recombination model fitted to out-of-frame rearrangements, and those results were checked against IGoR. A later analysis scored TCR-TCR, TCR-HLA and TCR-CMV co-occurrence with hypergeometric tests, applying a repertoire-size bias correction to TCR pairs. In a later analysis, false discovery rates were estimated by permuting HLA or CMV assignments 20 times. In a later analysis, co-occurring TCRs were grouped with DBSCAN, and TCRdist sequence similarity was added when clustering was performed within HLA-allele-positive subsets. For co-occurrence clustering, repertoires with fewer than 30,000 or more than 120,000 public chains were excluded, along with a handful of repertoires with anomalous nucleotide sharing. TCRdb stores this immuneACCESS table with in-frame sequences only. Part of the clones is absent; in the studies checked, under half of the shortfall reflects unresolved V genes, and no reason is known for the rest. The V and J calls and the clone size are those of that table, but D and trimming were determined from the DNA. In this sample the table shows about 160,000 clones, about 73% of which occur a single time. The ten most abundant clones make up 3% to 3.5% of the sample.

The cohort was made up of roughly 670 healthy bone marrow donors. All cohort members were sampled while nominally healthy, although unrecorded immune exposures were likely present. The donor was CMV seronegative and belonged to the group of around 400 seronegative cohort members. A peripheral blood sample was provided by each donor, and peripheral blood mononuclear cells were used for TCR beta sequencing. Genomic DNA extraction from the blood cell samples was performed with the Qiagen DNeasy Blood Extraction Kit. Recombination linked TRBV10-1 to TRBJ2-1, with 10 bases in between that match TRBD2. Material: PBMCs. The receptor was isolated from a woman in her thirties or forties in good health and CMV-seronegative. The nucleotide sequence is TGCGCCAGCAGTGAACAGCGGGGGGGCCTAGAGCAGTTCTTC. Translated, it reads CASSEQRGGLEQFF.